This T cell receptor beta chain appears in the sequencing data of a study of CD4 T cells in relation to SARS-CoV-2 and coronaviruses. Study-level points and caveats: According to naive versus memory sequencing, detected responses are memory recall, not newly primed.

CD4+ T cells from unexposed donors were obtained before the COVID-19 pandemic (2011-2018). The protocol was immunoSEQ multiplex PCR, while the TCRdb copy is restricted to in-frame clones and leaves out a portion. The sample has 65,000 or so clones; about 87% are singletons. The germline V and J ends were trimmed by 0 bases and 4 bases, with 11 bases remaining between them. The CDR3 has 15 amino acids. CDR1 is SGHTA and CDR2 is FQGTGA in the germline V gene. For this clone: The antigen is unknown.

The source is a human donor in good health. Sequencing input: memory CD4+ T cells from PBMCs. J is TRBJ2-3 and V is TRBV7-3; D is perhaps TRBD1 (6 bases). CDR3 coding DNA: TGTGCCAGCAGCTTAACCGAACAGGGTGCAGATACGCAGTATTTT. As protein: CASSLTEQGADTQYF.